A single sample gave rise to the 2 T cell receptor beta chains below, sequenced in a study of blood T cells in healthy people across ages. The second PCR ran about 7 to 12 cycles with a sample-barcoded 5' primer and J-beta primers. TCRdb ran MiXCR on the 5' RACE reads and lists one entry per CDR3 protein. Of fewer than 1,200,000 distinct CDR3 sequences in the sample, about 23% are singletons; the top ten hold around 0.75%. These data are also associated with another study on T cells of mothers and their children.

The sequencing input was blood. The receptors originated from a girl under 10 years old in good health.

This clonotype has a handful of counts. This chain uses TRBV3-1 with TRBJ2-1, with 13 bases identical to TRBD2. V lost 5 bases and J lost 6; bases outside the gene matches: 4. Germline V gives CDR1 LGHDT, CDR2 YNNKEL (reference sequence). CDR3 size: 15 residues. CDR3 in DNA: TGTGCCAGCAGCATTCGACTAGCGGGGGGCAATGAGCAGTTCTTC. Its translation is CASSIRLAGGNEQFF.

The rearrangement uses TRBV3-1 and TRBJ1-2; no clear D gene. This CDR3 region has 12 residues. Germline V CDR1 and CDR2: LGHDT, YNNKEL (reference sequence). Trimming shortened V by 1 base and J by 4 bases, and 4 bases separated the two germline ends. The CDR3 nucleotides read TGTGCCAGCAGCCAAGCCGTCTATGGCTACACCTTC. This codes for CASSQAVYGYTF.